The 22 T cell receptor beta chains reported below all come from one sample, sequenced in a study of Ad26.COV2.S vaccination and SARS-CoV-2 variants. The assay was immunoSEQ multiplex PCR, and TCRdb's table has in-frame clones only and misses some. The data show around 350,000 clones, with about 85% seen just once and roughly 3.1% held by the top ten. The treatment here: about 20 received Ad26.COV2.S at low or high dose, single or two shots; 5 received placebo; per-sample allocation not given. The samples were gathered on day 63 after the first injection of vaccine or placebo. The sample consisted of peripheral blood, taken in a trial of Ad26.COV2.S vaccine versus placebo. The source of these receptors is a person aged 18-60 years who received the Ad26.COV2.S COVID-19 vaccine or a placebo.

The V gene is TRBV5-1, the J gene TRBJ1-1; TRBD1 matches at 8 bases. The CDR3 has 16 amino acids. The junction had 13 bases not matched to a gene; V was cut back by 4 bases and J by 5 bases. Germline CDR1 and CDR2: SGHRS and YFSETQ. The CDR3 protein is CASSPGQGALGTEAFF. The CDR3 DNA sequence: TGCGCCAGCAGCCCGGGTCAGGGGGCGCTGGGAACTGAAGCTTTCTTT.

The chain has TRBV7-8 and TRBJ1-5; 7 nucleotides line up with TRBD1. The CDR3 loop spans 14 amino acids. The germline gives CDR1 SGHVS, CDR2 FQNEAQ. With 5 bases clipped from V and 7 bases from J, the junction kept 8 bases outside the gene matches. The CDR3 DNA sequence: TGTGCCAGCAGCCCGATGACAGGGAACCAGCCCCAGCATTTT. Its protein product is CASSPMTGNQPQHF. The full variable domain, rest sourced from reference TRBV7-8 and TRBJ1-5, is GAGVSQSPRYKVAKRGQDVALRCDPISGHVSLFWYQQALGQGPEFLTYFQNEAQLDKSGLPSDRFFAERPEGSVSTLKIQRTQQEDSAVYLCASSPMTGNQPQHFGDGTRLSIL.

CDR3 amino acids: CASSQEVIAAGELFF. The CDR3 DNA is TGCGCCAGCAGCCAAGAAGTGATAGCCGCGGGGGAGCTGTTTTTT. This sequence joins TRBV4-3 and TRBJ2-2; no clear D gene. This CDR3 region has 15 residues. The germline gives CDR1 LGHNA, CDR2 YSLEER. V was shortened by 0 bases and J by 8 bases, with 13 bases between the two germline ends.

The genes are TRBV19 and TRBJ1-5, with D possibly matching TRBD1 (6 bases). CDR1 is LNHDA, CDR2 SQIVND, per germline (reference sequence). This CDR3 region has 16 residues. The V gene lost 6 bases and the J gene lost 8 bases, with 23 bases spanning the gap. For the CDR3, the DNA is TGTGCCAGTAGCCTCCTGGGCGGCAGGGGCGGAGAGCCCCAGCATTTT. Translating gives CASSLLGGRGGEPQHF.

Concerning this clone: The same CDR3 is also encoded by other DNA sequences in this sample. The CDR3 loop reads CASSPPSSYEQYF. CDR3 in DNA: TGTGCCAGCTCACCACCCAGCTCCTACGAGCAGTACTTC. V gene TRBV18 combines with J gene TRBJ2-7; no firm D call. This CDR3 is built from 13 residues. Trimming removed 0 bases at V and 0 bases at J, with 3 bases between. Germline V CDR1 and CDR2: KGHSH, LQKENI.

CDR3 sequence reads: CASSIRTSGRVDTQYF. The CDR3, as DNA: TGTGCCAGTAGTATCCGGACTAGCGGGAGAGTGGATACGCAGTATTTT. The rearrangement uses TRBV19 and TRBJ2-3; 13 nucleotides line up with TRBD2. V was pared by 3 bases and J by 6 bases, with 6 bases of the junction left unmatched. The germline CDR1 and CDR2 sequences are LNHDA and SQIVND (reference sequence). This CDR3 has 16 residues.

The CDR3 loop reads CASRTGTANTGELFF. The CDR3 DNA follows: TGTGCCAGTAGGACCGGGACGGCAAACACCGGGGAGCTGTTTTTT. The chain recombines TRBV19 with TRBJ2-2; D tentatively reads TRBD1 or TRBD2 (5 bases each). CDR3 size: 15 residues. Germline CDR1 reads LNHDA; CDR2 reads SQIVND (reference sequence). Trimming took 6 bases from V and 2 from J, leaving 13 bases between them.

The CDR3 loop reads CATSDTRQGANEQYF. DNA of the CDR3: TGTGCCACCAGTGATACACGACAGGGGGCTAACGAGCAGTACTTC. The chain combines TRBV24-1 with TRBJ2-7; 10 bases map to TRBD1. Trimming removed 3 bases from V and 5 bases from J; junction bases left unmatched: 6. The CDR3 spans 15 residues. In germline, CDR1 is KGHDR, CDR2 SFDVKD.

The chain recombines TRBV12-5 with TRBJ2-4; 7 nucleotides line up with TRBD1. Germline values: CDR1 LGHNT, CDR2 FRNRAP. J gave up 5 bases and V 6 bases, and 7 bases lay outside the gene matches. The CDR3 extends over 14 amino acids. This CDR3 reads CASGATGRQNIQYF. The CDR3 coding sequence is TGTGCTAGTGGAGCGACAGGGCGGCAAAACATTCAGTACTTC.

This clone was detected a few times. The gene calls are TRBV3-1 (or the pseudogene TRBV3-2) and TRBJ2-2; D gene uncertain. V dropped 0 bases and J dropped 7 bases, with 9 bases sitting between them. The CDR3 runs 14 residues. Per germline, CDR1 LGHDT and CDR2 YNNKEL (reference sequence). CDR3 region: CASSQEEINGELFF. As DNA, the CDR3 is TGTGCCAGCAGCCAAGAAGAAATAAACGGGGAGCTGTTTTTT.

The CDR3 sequence is CASSLGGGNYEQYF. The DNA for the CDR3 is TGTGCCAGCAGTCTAGGGGGGGGCAACTACGAGCAGTACTTC. This chain connects TRBV11-2 to TRBJ2-7; D possibly corresponds to TRBD2 (7 bases). CDR3 length: 14 amino acids. V was clipped by 6 bases and J by 3 bases, with 15 bases between them. Germline V CDR1 and CDR2: SGHAT, FQNNGV.

This rearrangement joins TRBV28 to TRBJ2-7, with unresolved D. Germline values: CDR1 MDHEN, CDR2 SYDVKM. The germline V and J ends were trimmed by 2 bases and 0 bases, with 8 bases remaining between them. The CDR3 spans 14 residues. CDR3 protein: CASSLDWRSYEQYF. CDR3 nucleotides: TGTGCCAGCAGTTTAGATTGGCGCTCCTACGAGCAGTACTTC. Based on the CDR3 plus reference TRBV28 and TRBJ2-7, the full variable domain is DVKVTQSSRYLVKRTGEKVFLECVQDMDHENMFWYRQDPGLGLRLIYFSYDVKMKEKGDIPEGYSVSREKKERFSLILESASTNQTSMYLCASSLDWRSYEQYFGPGTRLTVT.

V usage is TRBV6-5 and J usage is TRBJ2-1; D is perhaps TRBD2 (6 bases). This CDR3 has 13 amino acids. Germline V gives CDR1 MNHEY, CDR2 SVGAGI. Trimming left V 6 bases short and J 4 bases short, with 10 bases between. In DNA form, the CDR3 reads TGTGCCAGCAGAAGGGACTCTTACAATGAGCAGTTCTTC. It yields the protein CASRRDSYNEQFF.

Details on this clone: This sample also contains other DNA sequences that code for the same CDR3. The chain recombines TRBV7-9 with TRBJ1-4, with D unclear. Trimming shortened V by 5 bases and J by 5 bases, and 12 bases separated the two germline ends. Germline V gene data show CDR1 as SEHNR and CDR2 as FQNEAQ (reference sequence). The CDR3 covers 14 residues. CDR3 sequence reads: CASSLSGVNEKLFF. The CDR3 nucleotides read TGTGCCAGCAGCCTCTCCGGCGTCAATGAAAAACTGTTTTTT.

J is TRBJ2-7 and V is TRBV12-3 or TRBV12-4; D uncertain. The CDR3 extends over 13 amino acids. The ends were cut back, 7 bases at V and 0 bases at J, with 10 bases in the middle. CDR3: CASMGSNSYEQYF. The CDR3 DNA sequence: TGTGCCAGCATGGGTTCCAACTCCTACGAGCAGTACTTC.

The V call is TRBV11-3, the J call TRBJ2-1; perhaps D is TRBD1 or TRBD2 (6 bases each). This CDR3 has 17 residues. CDR1 is SGHNT, CDR2 YENEEA, per germline. Deletions cut 2 bases from V and 1 base from J, with 15 bases between. CDR3 DNA sequence: TGTGCCAGCAGCTTAAGGTGGGGGGACACTTCCTACAATGAGCAGTTCTTC. Translation gives CASSLRWGDTSYNEQFF.

The V call is TRBV6-5, the J call TRBJ1-2; TRBD1 aligns across 11 bases. The ends lost 6 bases at V and 8 bases at J; junction bases unmatched: 8. The CDR3 extends over 14 amino acids. The V gene's germline CDR1 is MNHEY and CDR2 SVGAGI. CDR3 loop: CASSKGTGGLGYTF. The CDR3 nucleotides read TGTGCCAGCAGCAAAGGGACAGGGGGGTTAGGCTACACCTTC.

The chain carries TRBV19 and TRBJ1-4; 12 bases match TRBD1. CDR3 size: 18 residues. The germline V gene has CDR1 LNHDA and CDR2 SQIVND (reference sequence). V lost 3 bases and J lost 0; bases outside the gene matches: 5. The chain's CDR3 is CASSIGTGGASTNEKLFF. The DNA of the CDR3 is TGTGCCAGTAGTATCGGGACAGGGGGCGCATCAACTAATGAAAAACTGTTTTTT.

The V call is TRBV4-1, the J call TRBJ1-5; 7 positions match TRBD1. The CDR3 is 16 amino acids. V was pared by 2 bases and J by 6 bases, with 10 bases of the junction left unmatched. CDR1 is MGHRA and CDR2 is YSYEKL in the germline V gene. CDR3 sequence: CASSQTTGNLGQPQHF. CDR3 sequence (DNA): TGCGCCAGCAGCCAAACGACAGGGAACCTGGGTCAGCCCCAGCATTTT.

For this clone: Other DNA variants within this sample encode the same CDR3. The gene calls are TRBV9 and TRBJ2-1, with 8 bases identical to TRBD2. Germline trimming cut 0 bases from V and 5 bases from J; bases unmatched to any gene: 1. Germline V CDR1 and CDR2: SGDLS, YYNGEE. The CDR3 consists of 14 residues. This CDR3 reads CASSVVSGDNEQFF. CDR3 DNA: TGTGCCAGCAGCGTAGTTAGCGGGGACAATGAGCAGTTCTTC.

The chain links TRBV6-2 or TRBV6-3 to TRBJ2-2, with D possibly TRBD2 on 6 matching bases. This CDR3 region has 15 residues. Germline V gene lookup returns CDR1 MNHEY and CDR2 SVGEGT. V was pared by 5 bases and J by 6 bases, with 16 bases between. The CDR3 sequence is CASSITLGEAGELFF. The CDR3 DNA reads TGTGCCAGCAGTATCACCCTGGGGGAGGCCGGGGAGCTGTTTTTT.

The chain recombines TRBV30 with TRBJ1-3, with D unclear. CDR1 GTSNPN and CDR2 SVGIG come from the germline V gene (reference sequence). V lost 3 bases, J lost 0 bases, and 9 bases lay in between. This CDR3 region has 14 residues. CDR3 sequence (DNA): TGTGCCTGGAGGAAGCTCTTCTCTGGAAACACCATATATTTT. Translating gives CAWRKLFSGNTIYF.